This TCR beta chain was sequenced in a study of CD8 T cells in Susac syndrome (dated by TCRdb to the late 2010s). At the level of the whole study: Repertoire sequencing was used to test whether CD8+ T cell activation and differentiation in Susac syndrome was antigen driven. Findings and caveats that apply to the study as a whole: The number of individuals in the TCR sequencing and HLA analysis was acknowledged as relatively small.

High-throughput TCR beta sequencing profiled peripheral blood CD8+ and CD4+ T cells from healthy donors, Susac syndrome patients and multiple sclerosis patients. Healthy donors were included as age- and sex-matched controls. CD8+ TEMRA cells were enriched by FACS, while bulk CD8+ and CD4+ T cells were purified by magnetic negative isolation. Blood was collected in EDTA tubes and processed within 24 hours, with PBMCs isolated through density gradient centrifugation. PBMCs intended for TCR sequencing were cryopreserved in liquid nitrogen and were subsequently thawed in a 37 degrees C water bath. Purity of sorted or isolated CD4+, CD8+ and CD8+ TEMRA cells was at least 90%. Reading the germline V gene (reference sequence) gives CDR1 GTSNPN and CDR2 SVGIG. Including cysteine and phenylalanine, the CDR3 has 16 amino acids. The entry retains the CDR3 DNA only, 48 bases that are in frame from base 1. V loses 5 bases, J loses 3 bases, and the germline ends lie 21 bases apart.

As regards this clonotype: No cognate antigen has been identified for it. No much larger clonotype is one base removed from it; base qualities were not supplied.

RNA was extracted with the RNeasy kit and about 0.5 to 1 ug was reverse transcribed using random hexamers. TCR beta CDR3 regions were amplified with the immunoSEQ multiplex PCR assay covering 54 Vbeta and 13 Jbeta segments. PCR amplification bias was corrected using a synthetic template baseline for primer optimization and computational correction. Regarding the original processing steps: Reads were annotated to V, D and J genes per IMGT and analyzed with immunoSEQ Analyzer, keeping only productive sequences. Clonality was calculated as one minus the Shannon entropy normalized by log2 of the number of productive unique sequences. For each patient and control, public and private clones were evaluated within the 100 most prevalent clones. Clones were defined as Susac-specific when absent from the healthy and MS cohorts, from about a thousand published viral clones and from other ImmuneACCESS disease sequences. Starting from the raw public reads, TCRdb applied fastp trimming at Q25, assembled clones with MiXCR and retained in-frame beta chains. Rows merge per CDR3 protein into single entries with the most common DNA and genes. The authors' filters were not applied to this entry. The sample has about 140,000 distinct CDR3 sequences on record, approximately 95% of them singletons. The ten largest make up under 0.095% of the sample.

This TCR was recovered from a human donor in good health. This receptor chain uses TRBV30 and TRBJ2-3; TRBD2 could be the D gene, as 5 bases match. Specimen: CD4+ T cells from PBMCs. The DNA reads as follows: TGTGCCTGGGCCGGACGGGGAAGGTTAAGGACAGATACGCAGTATTTT. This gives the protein CAWAGRGRLRTDTQYF.